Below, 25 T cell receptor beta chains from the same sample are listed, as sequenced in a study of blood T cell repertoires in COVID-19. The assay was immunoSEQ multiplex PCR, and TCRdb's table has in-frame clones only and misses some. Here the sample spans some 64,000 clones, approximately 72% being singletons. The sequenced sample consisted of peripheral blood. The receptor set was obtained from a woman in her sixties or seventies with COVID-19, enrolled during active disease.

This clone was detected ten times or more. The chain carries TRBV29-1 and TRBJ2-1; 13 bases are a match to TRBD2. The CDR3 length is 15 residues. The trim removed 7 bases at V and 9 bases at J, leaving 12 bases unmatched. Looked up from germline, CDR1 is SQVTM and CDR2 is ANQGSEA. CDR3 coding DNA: TGCAGCGCCCGAGGACTAGCGGGAGCTCTGGGTGAGCAGTTCTTC. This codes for CSARGLAGALGEQFF.

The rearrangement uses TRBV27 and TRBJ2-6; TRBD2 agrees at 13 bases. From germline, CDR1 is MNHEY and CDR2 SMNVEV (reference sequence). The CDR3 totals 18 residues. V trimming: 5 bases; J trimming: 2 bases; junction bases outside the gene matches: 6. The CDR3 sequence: CASSPGLAGPPGANVLTF. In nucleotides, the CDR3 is TGTGCCAGCAGTCCGGGACTAGCGGGACCTCCTGGGGCCAACGTCCTGACTTTC.

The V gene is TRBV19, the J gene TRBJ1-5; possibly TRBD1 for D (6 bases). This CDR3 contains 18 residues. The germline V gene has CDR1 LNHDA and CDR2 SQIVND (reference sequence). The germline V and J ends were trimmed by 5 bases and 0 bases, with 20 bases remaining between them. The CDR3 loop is CASSSLSMDSYSNQPQHF. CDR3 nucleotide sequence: TGTGCCAGTAGTTCCCTCTCCATGGACAGCTATAGCAATCAGCCCCAGCATTTT.

In DNA form, the CDR3 reads TGCGCCAGCAGCTTGGGTGCGGCAGCTAGCACAGATACGCAGTATTTT. This gives the protein CASSLGAAASTDTQYF. V gene TRBV5-1 combines with J gene TRBJ2-3; no firm D call. The V gene's germline CDR1 is SGHRS and CDR2 YFSETQ. The CDR3 sequence is 16 residues long. Trimming removed 0 bases at V and 0 bases at J, with 11 bases between.

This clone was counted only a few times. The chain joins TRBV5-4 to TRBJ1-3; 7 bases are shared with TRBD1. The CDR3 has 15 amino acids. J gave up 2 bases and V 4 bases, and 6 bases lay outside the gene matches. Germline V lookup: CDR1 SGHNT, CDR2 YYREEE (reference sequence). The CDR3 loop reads CASSHQTGTGNTIYF. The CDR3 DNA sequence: TGTGCCAGCAGCCACCAGACAGGGACTGGAAACACCATATATTTT.

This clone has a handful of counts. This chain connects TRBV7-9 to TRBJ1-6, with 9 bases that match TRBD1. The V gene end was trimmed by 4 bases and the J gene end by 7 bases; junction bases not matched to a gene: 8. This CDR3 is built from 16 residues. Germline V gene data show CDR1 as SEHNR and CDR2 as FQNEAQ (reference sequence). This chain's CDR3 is CASSSGTGQGNSPLHF. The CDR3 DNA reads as TGTGCCAGCAGCTCAGGGACAGGGCAAGGGAATTCACCCCTCCACTTT. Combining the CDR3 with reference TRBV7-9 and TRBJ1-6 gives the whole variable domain DTGVSQNPRHKITKRGQNVTFRCDPISEHNRLYWYRQTLGQGPEFLTYFQNEAQLEKSRLLSDRFSAERPKGSFSTLEIQRTEQGDSAMYLCASSSGTGQGNSPLHFGNGTRLTVT.

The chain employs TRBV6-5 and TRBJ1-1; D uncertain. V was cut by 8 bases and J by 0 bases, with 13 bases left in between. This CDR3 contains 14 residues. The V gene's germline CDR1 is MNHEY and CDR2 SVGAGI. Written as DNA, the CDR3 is TGTGCCAGCGCCCGTGAGGGAATGAACACTGAAGCTTTCTTT. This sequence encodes CASAREGMNTEAFF.

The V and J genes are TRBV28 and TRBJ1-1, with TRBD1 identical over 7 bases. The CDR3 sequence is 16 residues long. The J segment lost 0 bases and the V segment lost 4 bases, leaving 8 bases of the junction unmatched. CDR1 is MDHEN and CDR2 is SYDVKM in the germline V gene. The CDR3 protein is CASSSTGNLLNTEAFF. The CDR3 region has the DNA TGTGCCAGCAGTTCGACAGGGAACCTTCTGAACACTGAAGCTTTCTTT.

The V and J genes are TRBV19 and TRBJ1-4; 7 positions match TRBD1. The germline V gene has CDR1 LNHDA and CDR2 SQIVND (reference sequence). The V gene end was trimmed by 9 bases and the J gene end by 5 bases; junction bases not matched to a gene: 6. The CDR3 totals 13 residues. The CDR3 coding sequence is TGTGCCAGCAACAGGGGAGTGAATGAAAAACTGTTTTTT. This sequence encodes CASNRGVNEKLFF.

For the CDR3, the DNA is TGCGCCAGCAGCCTATTCCAGGCAGGGAACACTGAAGCTTTCTTT. Amino acid sequence: CASSLFQAGNTEAFF. The chain recombines TRBV4-1 with TRBJ1-1; no firm D call. CDR1 MGHRA and CDR2 YSYEKL come from the germline V gene. This CDR3 has 15 residues. The ends were cut back, 4 bases at V and 1 base at J, with 13 bases in the middle.

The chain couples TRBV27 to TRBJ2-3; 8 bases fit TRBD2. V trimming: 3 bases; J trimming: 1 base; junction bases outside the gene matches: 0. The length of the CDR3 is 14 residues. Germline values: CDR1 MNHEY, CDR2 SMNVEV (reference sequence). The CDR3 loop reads CASSFGGGTDTQYF. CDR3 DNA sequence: TGTGCCAGCAGTTTCGGGGGGGGCACAGATACGCAGTATTTT.

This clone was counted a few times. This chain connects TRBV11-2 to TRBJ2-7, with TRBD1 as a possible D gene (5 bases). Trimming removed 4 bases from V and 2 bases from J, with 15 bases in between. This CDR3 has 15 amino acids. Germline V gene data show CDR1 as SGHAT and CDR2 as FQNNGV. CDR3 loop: CASSSVRGTAYEQYV. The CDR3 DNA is TGTGCCAGCAGCTCTGTTAGGGGCACGGCCTACGAGCAGTACGTC.

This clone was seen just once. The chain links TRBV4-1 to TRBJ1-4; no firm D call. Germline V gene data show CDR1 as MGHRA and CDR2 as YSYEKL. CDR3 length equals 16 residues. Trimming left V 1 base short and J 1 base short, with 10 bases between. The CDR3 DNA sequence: TGCGCCAGCAGCCAAGTCTACGGTATAACTAATGAAAAACTGTTTTTT. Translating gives CASSQVYGITNEKLFF.

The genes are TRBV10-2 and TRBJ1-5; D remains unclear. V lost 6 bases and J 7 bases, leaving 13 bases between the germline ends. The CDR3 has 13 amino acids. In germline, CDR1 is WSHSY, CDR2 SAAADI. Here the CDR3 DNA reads TGCGCCAGCAGCGGGATCCGTGGGCAGCCCCAGCATTTT. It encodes CASSGIRGQPQHF.

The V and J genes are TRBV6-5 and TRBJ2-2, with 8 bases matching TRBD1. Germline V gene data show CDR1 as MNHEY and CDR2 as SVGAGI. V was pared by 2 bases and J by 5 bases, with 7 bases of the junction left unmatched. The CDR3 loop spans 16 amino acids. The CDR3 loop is CASSYQGAVSTGELFF. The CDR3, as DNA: TGTGCCAGCAGTTACCAGGGGGCAGTCAGTACCGGGGAGCTGTTTTTT.

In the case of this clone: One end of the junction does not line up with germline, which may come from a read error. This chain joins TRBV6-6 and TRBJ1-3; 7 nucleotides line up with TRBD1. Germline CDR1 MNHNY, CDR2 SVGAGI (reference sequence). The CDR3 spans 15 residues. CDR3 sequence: CASSQQGSSRNTIYF. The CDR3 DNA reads TGTGCCAGCAGTCAACAGGGGAGCTCTCGAAACACCATATATTTT.

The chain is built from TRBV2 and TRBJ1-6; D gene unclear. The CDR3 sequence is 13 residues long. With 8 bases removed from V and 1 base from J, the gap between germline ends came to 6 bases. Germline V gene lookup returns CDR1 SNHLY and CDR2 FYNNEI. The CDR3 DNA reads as TGTGCCAGCCGGGGATCCTATAATTCACCCCTCCACTTT. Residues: CASRGSYNSPLHF. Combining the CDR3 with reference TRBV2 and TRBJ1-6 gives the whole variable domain EPEVTQTPSHQVTQMGQEVILRCVPISNHLYFYWYRQILGQKVEFLVSFYNNEISEKSEIFDDQFSVERPDGSNFTLKIRSTKLEDSAMYFCASRGSYNSPLHFGNGTRLTVT.

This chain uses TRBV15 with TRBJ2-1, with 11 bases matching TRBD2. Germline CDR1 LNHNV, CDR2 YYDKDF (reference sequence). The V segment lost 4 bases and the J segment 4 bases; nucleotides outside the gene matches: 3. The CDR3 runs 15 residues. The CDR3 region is CATSTRLAGYNEQFF. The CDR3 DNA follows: TGTGCCACCAGCACCCGACTAGCGGGATACAATGAGCAGTTCTTC.

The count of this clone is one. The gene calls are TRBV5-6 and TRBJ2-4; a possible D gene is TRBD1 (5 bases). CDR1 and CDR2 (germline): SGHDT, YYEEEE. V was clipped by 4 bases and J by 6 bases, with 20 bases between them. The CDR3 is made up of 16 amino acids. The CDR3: CASSRTRVGAGNIQYF. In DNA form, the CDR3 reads TGTGCCAGCAGCCGGACAAGGGTTGGGGCCGGAAACATTCAGTACTTC.

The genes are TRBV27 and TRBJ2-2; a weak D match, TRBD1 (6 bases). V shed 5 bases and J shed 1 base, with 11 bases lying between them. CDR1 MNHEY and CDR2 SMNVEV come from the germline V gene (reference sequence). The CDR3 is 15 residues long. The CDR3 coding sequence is TGTGCCAGCAGTCTATGGGGACAGAACACCGGGGAGCTGTTTTTT. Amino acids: CASSLWGQNTGELFF.

The CDR3 region has the DNA TGTGCCAGCAGCCTTGGAGCGGTAGATACGCAGTATTTT. Protein product: CASSLGAVDTQYF. This sequence joins TRBV3-1 (or the pseudogene TRBV3-2) and TRBJ2-3; TRBD2 is a possible D gene (5 bases). CDR3 length: 13 amino acids. The V end was cut by 4 bases, the J end by 5 bases, with 10 bases between. Germline V gene lookup returns CDR1 LGHDT and CDR2 YNNKEL (reference sequence).

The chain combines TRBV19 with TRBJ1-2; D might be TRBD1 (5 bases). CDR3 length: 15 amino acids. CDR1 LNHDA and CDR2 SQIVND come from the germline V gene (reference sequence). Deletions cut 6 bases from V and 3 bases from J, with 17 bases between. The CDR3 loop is CASRTQVSTYYGYTF. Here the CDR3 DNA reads TGTGCCAGTAGGACACAGGTTTCAACTTACTATGGCTACACCTTC.

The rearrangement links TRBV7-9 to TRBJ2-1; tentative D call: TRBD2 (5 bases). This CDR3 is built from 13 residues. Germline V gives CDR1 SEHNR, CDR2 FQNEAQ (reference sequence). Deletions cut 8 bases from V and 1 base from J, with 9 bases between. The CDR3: CASGAVSYNEQFF. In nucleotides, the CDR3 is TGTGCCAGCGGAGCGGTGTCCTACAATGAGCAGTTCTTC. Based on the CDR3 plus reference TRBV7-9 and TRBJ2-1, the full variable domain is DTGVSQNPRHKITKRGQNVTFRCDPISEHNRLYWYRQTLGQGPEFLTYFQNEAQLEKSRLLSDRFSAERPKGSFSTLEIQRTEQGDSAMYLCASGAVSYNEQFFGPGTRLTVL.

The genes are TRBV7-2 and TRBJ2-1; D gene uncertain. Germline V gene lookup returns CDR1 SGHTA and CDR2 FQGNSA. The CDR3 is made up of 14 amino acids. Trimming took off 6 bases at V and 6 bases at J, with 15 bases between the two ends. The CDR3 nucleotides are TGTGCCAGCAGTCTATCTCGAGCCTTCAATGAGCAGTTCTTC. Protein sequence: CASSLSRAFNEQFF.

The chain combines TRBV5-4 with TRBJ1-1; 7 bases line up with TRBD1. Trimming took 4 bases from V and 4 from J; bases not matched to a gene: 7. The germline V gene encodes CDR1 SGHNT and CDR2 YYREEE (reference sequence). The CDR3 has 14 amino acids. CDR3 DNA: TGTGCCAGCAGCATAGGGGGCGAGGGCACTGAAGCTTTCTTT. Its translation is CASSIGGEGTEAFF.